This section outlines one T cell receptor (beta chain) sequence together with its context. This table comes from immunoSEQ multiplex PCR, and its TCRdb copy is limited to in-frame clones, with some not included. In the table there are tens of thousands of clones, approximately 86% of which are singletons. Germline assignment: CDR1 LNHDA and CDR2 SQIVND (reference sequence). Trimming cost V 6 bases and J 3 bases, with 11 bases left between them. The length of the CDR3 is 13 residues. The sample comes from a study of T cell changes during pregnancy in multiple sclerosis. Specimen: CD8+ T cells from peripheral blood mononuclear cells, collected before pregnancy. The genes are TRBV19 and TRBJ1-1; D is perhaps TRBD1 (6 bases). This sequence was found in a female donor with multiple sclerosis, enrolled in a pregnancy study. CDR3 protein: CASRDSGDTEAFF. CDR3 sequence (DNA): TGTGCCAGTAGGGATTCAGGGGACACTGAAGCTTTCTTT.